This TCR beta chain was found in a study of T cells in Graves' hyperthyroidism and ophthalmopathy. Authors of the study amplified TCR beta CDR3 regions from RNA transcripts. TCR CDR3 underwent first-round RT-PCR with the HTBI primer set. Via MiXCR, TCRdb re-called the multiplex PCR reads, giving one row per CDR3 protein. The table records over 550,000 distinct CDR3 sequences, 16% of them present only once. CDR1 is PRHDT and CDR2 is FYEKMQ in the germline V gene (reference sequence). The CDR3 extends over 18 amino acids. V was trimmed by 4 bases and J by 5 bases, leaving 23 bases between them. Newly diagnosed hyperthyroidism patients aged 18 to 65 years had disease lasting under 2 months. This clonotype turned up a few times.

The rearrangement joins TRBV13 to TRBJ2-2, with D perhaps TRBD2 (5 bases). Sequencing was done on a sample of blood. The source of this sequence is a young woman with Graves' hyperthyroidism. The CDR3 bases are TGTGCCAGCAGCTCCGAAGTGGCTAATGGGCCGGGGACCGGGGAGCTGTTTTTT. Its protein is CASSSEVANGPGTGELFF.